This T cell receptor (beta chain) is drawn from a study of shared clonotypes between healthy human individuals. Background on the study: Three plates were used per donor for CD4 naive, three for CD4 memory, two for CD8 naive and one for CD8 memory.

TCRdb's copy holds only in-frame clones and misses some; the assay was immunoSEQ multiplex PCR. This repertoire shows around 2,000,000 clones, about 95% found once; its top ten account for roughly 1.2%. CD45RO negativity and positive selection for CCR7 defined naive CD8 cells, a population that excluded terminally differentiated effector memory CD45RA+ cells. V shed 5 bases and J 2 bases; nucleotides not matched to a gene: 8. Germline V CDR1 and CDR2: SGHTA, FQGTGA. The CDR3 spans 16 residues. Sample: naive CD8+ T cells sorted from blood. The sequence was obtained from a man in his late teens or twenties in good health. This rearrangement joins TRBV7-3 to TRBJ2-1; 8 bases align to TRBD2. CDR3 region: CASSTSPRGAYNEQFF. In DNA, the CDR3 is TGTGCCAGCAGCACCTCTCCGCGGGGGGCCTACAATGAGCAGTTCTTC.